Listed below are T cell receptor beta chains from one sample, sequenced in a study of graft-versus-host responses after intestinal transplantation. Their antigens are not known. TCRdb's copy holds only in-frame clones and misses some; the assay was immunoSEQ multiplex PCR. Of 90,000 to 150,000 clones listed, roughly 95% are singletons. The sequenced sample was unstimulated CD8+ T cells sorted from spleen or lymph node cells, obtained before intestinal transplant. The source is a human donor who received an intestinal transplant. The CDR3 runs from the conserved cysteine through the conserved F or W. A D gene is named only where the DNA matches it firmly. Size is stated for part of the rows, as once, few or many counts, or as a class when the clone is expanded.

>-|TRBV6-5|16|TRBJ2-7|once
TGTGCCAGCAGTTACGGGTTTGAGGCCGGGAAATACGAGCAGTACTTC
CASSYGFEAGKYEQYF
>TRBD2|TRBV14|18|TRBJ2-1|-
TGTGCCAGCAGCCACTTACGAGGGACTAGCGGGCTCTACAATGAGCAGTTCTTC
CASSHLRGTSGLYNEQFF
>-|TRBV19|16|TRBJ2-1|-
TGTGCCAGTAGTAAGCCTGCGGGACAGACGTACAATGAGCAGTTCTTC
CASSKPAGQTYNEQFF
>-|TRBV4-1|17|TRBJ2-2|-
TGCGCCAGCAGCCAAGAAAAGGGACCGATTGACACCGGGGAGCTGTTTTTT
CASSQEKGPIDTGELFF
>TRBD2|TRBV28|14|TRBJ2-7|-
TGTGCCAGCAGTTGGGAGGGGAATGCCTACGAGCAGTACTTC
CASSWEGNAYEQYF
>-|TRBV27|13|TRBJ2-1|once
TGTGCCAGCAGTGGTCGCTCCTACAATGAGCAGTTCTTC
CASSGRSYNEQFF
>TRBD2|TRBV6-1|18|TRBJ2-7|-
TGTGCCAGCAGTGAAGCCGTCATCAATAGCGGGAGGATTGGGGAGCAGTACTTC
CASSEAVINSGRIGEQYF
>TRBD1|TRBV7-6|13|TRBJ2-5|-
TGTGCCAGCAGCCCCGGGACAGAAGAGACCCAGTACTTC
CASSPGTEETQYF
>TRBD1|TRBV27|15|TRBJ2-7|few
TGTGCCAGCAGTTTAGGGACAGGGGGCTTCTACGAGCAGTACTTC
CASSLGTGGFYEQYF
>TRBD1|TRBV28|14|TRBJ1-1|-
TGTGCCAGCAGTCTAGGGACAGGGTGGACTGAAGCTTTCTTT
CASSLGTGWTEAFF
>-|TRBV29-1|13|TRBJ2-1|-
TGCAGCGTGTACTGGAGCTCCTACAATGAGCAGTTCTTC
CSVYWSSYNEQFF
>-|TRBV7-2|16|TRBJ2-4|-
TGTGCCAGCAGCCAACTAGCAGCCGCCTCCAAAAACATTCAGTACTTC
CASSQLAAASKNIQYF
>-|TRBV6-1|14|TRBJ1-2|-
TGTGCCAGCAGTGAAGGGGGACTTTTCTATGGCTACACCTTC
CASSEGGLFYGYTF
>TRBD2|TRBV4-1|18|TRBJ2-1|-
TGCGCCAGCAGCCAATGGACTAGCGGGAGGGTGGAAAGGAATGAGCAGTTCTTC
CASSQWTSGRVERNEQFF
>-|TRBV9|13|TRBJ2-7|-
TGTGCCAGCAGCTTGACCGGGACCTACGAGCAGTACTTC
CASSLTGTYEQYF
>-|TRBV4-3|17|TRBJ1-2|-
TGCGCCAGCAGCCATTTAAAACAGGTTCAAACTAACTATGGCTACACCTTC
CASSHLKQVQTNYGYTF
>-|TRBV5-4|12|TRBJ2-2|-
TGTGCGGGCTTAGGGGGGACCGGGGAGCTGTTTTTT
CAGLGGTGELFF
>-|TRBV10-3|14|TRBJ1-5|-
TGTGCCATCAGTGACGGGGCGATCAATCAGCCCCAGCATTTT
CAISDGAINQPQHF
>TRBD1|TRBV28|23|TRBJ1-6|-
TGTGCCAGCAGTTTCCCCGGGACAGAAGGGATTGGAGAGTCTGGCTCCTATAATTCACCCCTCCACTTT
CASSFPGTEGIGESGSYNSPLHF
>-|TRBV15|12|TRBJ1-1|-
TGTGCCACCAGCACAGGAAACACTGAAGCTTTCTTT
CATSTGNTEAFF
>TRBD1|TRBV19|15|TRBJ2-3|-
TGTGCCAGTAGTATTCGGGACAGCAGCACAGATACGCAGTATTTT
CASSIRDSSTDTQYF
>TRBD2|TRBV19|13|TRBJ2-1|-
TGTGCCAGTAGTATAGATCTAGCGGGAGAGCAGTTCTTC
CASSIDLAGEQFF
>-|TRBV9|15|TRBJ1-4|-
TGTGCCAGCAGCCCCCGGACCTTAACTAATGAAAAACTGTTTTTT
CASSPRTLTNEKLFF
>TRBD2|TRBV27|15|TRBJ2-1|once
TGTGCCAGCAGTCTCCGGACTAGCGGGCGGGATGAGCAGTTCTTC
CASSLRTSGRDEQFF
>TRBD2|TRBV28|20|TRBJ2-1|-
TGTGCCAGCAGTTTACCCCAGGAGACTAGCCATCAGAGCTCCTACAATGAGCAGTTCTTC
CASSLPQETSHQSSYNEQFF
>TRBD2|TRBV7-9|16|TRBJ2-1|-
TGTGCCAGCAGCCTATTCTCGGGGGGGATTAGGAATGAGCAGTTCTTC
CASSLFSGGIRNEQFF
>-|TRBV11-2|13|TRBJ2-7|-
TGTGCCAGCAGCTTGGCGGGCCCCTACGAGCAGTACTTC
CASSLAGPYEQYF
>-|TRBV30|14|TRBJ2-6|-
TGTGCCTGGAGCCCAGGGTTAGGGGCCAACGTCCTGACTTTC
CAWSPGLGANVLTF
>-|TRBV6-1|14|TRBJ2-1|-
TGTGCCAGCAGTGAATTCCCTTATTCTGATGAGCAGTTCTTC
CASSEFPYSDEQFF
>TRBD1|TRBV19|13|TRBJ1-2|-
TGTGCCAGTAGTATAGGACAGGGATATGGCTACACCTTC
CASSIGQGYGYTF
>-|TRBV9|16|TRBJ2-7|-
TGTGCCAGCAGCGTCTCCGATGTAGCCGGACTCTACGAGCAGTACTTC
CASSVSDVAGLYEQYF
>-|TRBV28|15|TRBJ2-2|-
TGTACCAGCAGTTATATCCGGTCGAGCACCGGGGAGCTGTTTTTT
CTSSYIRSSTGELFF
>TRBD1|TRBV7-2|17|TRBJ1-1|-
TGTGCCAGCAGGCAACCCGGGACAGGGTCTCCCCAGCCTGAAGCTTTCTTT
CASRQPGTGSPQPEAFF
>-|TRBV11-2|13|TRBJ2-1|-
TGTGCCAGCAGCATTATAGCCGGAGGTGAGCAGTTCTTC
CASSIIAGGEQFF
>TRBD2|TRBV30|21|TRBJ2-5|once
TGTGCCGTCGACAATCTCCGTCCTCTTACTGGCGGGAGGGGCTTTCGGGAGACCCAGTACTTC
CAVDNLRPLTGGRGFRETQYF
>-|TRBV4-3|14|TRBJ2-7|-
TGCGCCAGCAGCCAAGATAGCGGATGGGGGGAGCAGTACTTC
CASSQDSGWGEQYF
>-|TRBV28|15|TRBJ2-3|-
TGTGCCAGCAGTCCCGACAGCTCTAGCACAGATACGCAGTATTTT
CASSPDSSSTDTQYF
>-|TRBV19|14|TRBJ1-1|-
TGTGCCAGTAGTATAATCGGGCAGGGCCTTGAAGCTTTCTTT
CASSIIGQGLEAFF
>TRBD2|TRBV11-2|18|TRBJ2-1|-
TGTGCCAGCAGCTTACCTTGGGGACTAGCTCATAGGTGGAATGAGCAGTTCTTC
CASSLPWGLAHRWNEQFF
>-|TRBV7-8|13|TRBJ2-5|-
TGTGCCAGCAGCTTAGGCCTTAAAGAGACCCAGTACTTC
CASSLGLKETQYF
>TRBD1|TRBV9|18|TRBJ1-1|-
TGTGCCAGCAGCCCGAAGCCCGGGACAGGGGGTTGGTCAACTGAAGCTTTCTTT
CASSPKPGTGGWSTEAFF
>TRBD2|TRBV13|18|TRBJ2-7|-
TGTGCCAGCAGCTTAGGGCTAGCGGGAGGGGCTCCACTCTACGAGCAGTACTTC
CASSLGLAGGAPLYEQYF
>-|TRBV4-2|18|TRBJ2-1|-
TGTGCCAGCAGCCAAGAAGGAGGAACCGGGGGTAATTACAATGAGCAGTTCTTC
CASSQEGGTGGNYNEQFF
>-|TRBV9|15|TRBJ1-1|few
TGTGCCAGCAGCGTAGGTTCCTTAAGGGACACTGAAGCTTTCTTT
CASSVGSLRDTEAFF
>-|TRBV4-1|17|TRBJ1-4|-
TGCGCCAGCAGCCAAAAGTGGGGGCCGCTTGGAGGCGAAAAACTGTTTTTT
CASSQKWGPLGGEKLFF
>-|TRBV7-9|16|TRBJ1-3|few
TGTGCCAGCAGCTCCTTCCTCAGACAGCGAGGAGGCACCATATATTTT
CASSSFLRQRGGTIYF
>TRBD2|TRBV9|12|TRBJ2-1|-
TGTGCCAGCAGCGCTAACCGGGACTATCAGTTCTTC
CASSANRDYQFF
>-|TRBV7-8|13|TRBJ1-6|-
TGTGCCAGCAGCTATATGGGTGATTCACCCCTCCACTTT
CASSYMGDSPLHF
>-|TRBV7-8|13|TRBJ1-2|-
TGTGCCAGCAGCCCGCAGGCGGGCTATGGCTACACCTTC
CASSPQAGYGYTF
>-|TRBV6-5|14|TRBJ1-5|once
TGTGCCAGCAGTCTTACATCTAGCAATCAGCCCCAGCATTTT
CASSLTSSNQPQHF
>TRBD1|TRBV10-3|16|TRBJ2-2|-
TGTGCCATCAGTGAAACGGCAGGGGGTAAAACCGGGGAGCTGTTTTTT
CAISETAGGKTGELFF
>-|TRBV15|19|TRBJ2-6|-
TGTGCCACCAGCAGCGGTCCGGGTCTGATCCCCTCTGGGGCCAACGTCCTGACTTTC
CATSSGPGLIPSGANVLTF
>-|TRBV5-1|15|TRBJ1-5|-
TGCGCCAGCAGCTTGATGGGGGGAAAGGGTCAGCCCCAGCATTTT
CASSLMGGKGQPQHF
>-|TRBV6-6|16|TRBJ2-3|-
TGTGCCAGCAGTTACCGGTGGACAGAGAGCACAGATACGCAGTATTTT
CASSYRWTESTDTQYF
>-|TRBV29-1|13|TRBJ1-2|-
TGCAGCGTTGAAGGACCGGGCCCCTATGGCTACACCTTC
CSVEGPGPYGYTF
>TRBD2|TRBV4-1|16|TRBJ2-3|-
TGCGCCAGCAGCCAAGGACCGGGACTAGCGGGAGATACGCAGTATTTT
CASSQGPGLAGDTQYF